Listed below are T cell receptor beta chains from one sample, sequenced in a study of cytomegalovirus exposure and HLA in healthy donors. Here immunoSEQ multiplex PCR was the method, and the copy in TCRdb shows in-frame clones only, minus some. The table records approximately 150,000 clones, 81% of them present only once. Sequencing was carried out using PBMCs. The receptors derive from a woman in her forties or fifties in good health and CMV-seronegative. Each CDR3 is given with its conserved first and last residue.

V	J	CDR3
TRBV5-6	TRBJ2-5	CASSDEKGAGETQYF
TRBV7-2	TRBJ1-1	CASSLGTVAFF
TRBV5-1	TRBJ2-1	CASSSEPAGDYNEQFF
TRBV28	TRBJ1-5	CASSLAERRTNQPQHF
TRBV30	TRBJ1-6	CAWLRQDNSPLHF
TRBV29-1	TRBJ1-1	CSLSYGAKNTEAFF
TRBV7-2	TRBJ1-4	CASSPRPGEKLFF
TRBV2	TRBJ1-2	CASSLGGDYGYTF
TRBV28	TRBJ1-2	CASSLEGTNYGYTF
TRBV6-1	TRBJ1-6	CASSLTGINSPLHF
TRBV28	TRBJ2-1	CASSPDPRLAGRTIRTEQFF
TRBV5-6	TRBJ1-1	CASSLGAKNTEAFF
TRBV19	TRBJ1-5	CASSHRGNQPQHF
TRBV28	TRBJ1-1	CASSLTGEGRSGEAFF
TRBV18	.	CASSPMNYEQYF
TRBV19	TRBJ1-4	CASSTVWGATNEKLFF
TRBV11-3	TRBJ2-2	CASSSFRGPDTGELFF
TRBV14	TRBJ2-7	CASSLGLAREQYF
TRBV10-2	TRBJ2-7	CASREPGSYEQYF
TRBV14	TRBJ1-6	CASSLDRANSPLHF
TRBV19	TRBJ1-2	CASSMDRPLGDGYTF
TRBV11-1	TRBJ2-3	CASSSKRGADTQYF
TRBV5-1	TRBJ2-5	CASSLGGEKKETQYF
TRBV10-1	TRBJ2-3	CASKLTSPSGKEPTDTQYF
TRBV28	TRBJ1-1	CASSATGGALTEAFF
TRBV6-6	TRBJ1-3	CASSPTGSGNTIYF
TRBV27	TRBJ1-1	CASRPLGGLNTEAFF
TRBV7-9	TRBJ1-1	CASSFTDRGTEAFF
TRBV6-1	TRBJ2-3	CASRDRHSTDTQYF
TRBV4-1	TRBJ1-1	CASSQDLPTGEAFF
TRBV18	TRBJ2-5	CASSRTGQETQYF
TRBV5-6	TRBJ2-2	CASSSDRNLFLNTGELFF
TRBV5-6	TRBJ1-2	CASLRALGGYTF
TRBV19	TRBJ2-3	CASTTTGTDTQYF
TRBV30	TRBJ2-2	CAWKNRGSGTGELFF
TRBV7-2	TRBJ2-7	CASSVGQGGEQYF
TRBV14	TRBJ1-1	CASSRQGVAEAFF
TRBV5-6	TRBJ2-3	CASSRGGVDTQYF
TRBV28	TRBJ2-2	CASSGMAGELFF
TRBV7-9	TRBJ1-1	CASSLVINFEAFF
TRBV7-2	TRBJ2-5	CASSLQTGKETQYF
TRBV5-4	TRBJ2-5	CASSAGLADETQYF
TRBV27	TRBJ1-5	CASSRRGDQPQHF
TRBV5-4	TRBJ1-2	CASSPGQSYGYTF
TRBV6-1	TRBJ2-3	CASSESPTSLFTQYF
TRBV7-9	TRBJ2-2	CASSQNRRNTGELFF
TRBV4-3	TRBJ1-4	CASSPSRANEKLFF
TRBV6-6	TRBJ1-1	CASSYLSQGRTEAFF
TRBV4-2	TRBJ2-3	CASSLAGYLTDTQYF
TRBV29-1	TRBJ1-1	CSASEANTEAFF
TRBV29-1	.	CSGTGLTPYEQYF
TRBV4-3	TRBJ1-1	CASSQDPGNIEAFF
TRBV28	TRBJ1-2	CASNHWDRGRIKKEDGYTF
TRBV19	TRBJ1-4	CASSTNTPWGQDNEKLFF